This TCR beta chain comes out of a study of blood T cell repertoires in COVID-19. Per the original data handling: Reference gene primer amplification yielded estimated nucleated cell counts. Here immunoSEQ multiplex PCR was the method, and the copy in TCRdb shows in-frame clones only, minus some. For V, J and clone size, that table is used; D and trimming come from the DNA. The table has about 150,000 clones, 70% to 90% seen once; the top ten hold roughly 8.3%. The germline V gene encodes CDR1 MNHEY and CDR2 SVGAGI. V was cut by 5 bases and J by 1 base, with 12 bases left in between. There are 15 residues in the CDR3.

Sequenced material: peripheral blood. The TCR was taken from a woman aged 55-69 years with COVID-19, enrolled during active disease. The V call is TRBV6-5, the J call TRBJ1-5; D gene unclear. CDR3: CASSPRVGSNQPQHF. DNA for the CDR3: TGTGCCAGCAGTCCCCGGGTCGGGAGCAATCAGCCCCAGCATTTT.